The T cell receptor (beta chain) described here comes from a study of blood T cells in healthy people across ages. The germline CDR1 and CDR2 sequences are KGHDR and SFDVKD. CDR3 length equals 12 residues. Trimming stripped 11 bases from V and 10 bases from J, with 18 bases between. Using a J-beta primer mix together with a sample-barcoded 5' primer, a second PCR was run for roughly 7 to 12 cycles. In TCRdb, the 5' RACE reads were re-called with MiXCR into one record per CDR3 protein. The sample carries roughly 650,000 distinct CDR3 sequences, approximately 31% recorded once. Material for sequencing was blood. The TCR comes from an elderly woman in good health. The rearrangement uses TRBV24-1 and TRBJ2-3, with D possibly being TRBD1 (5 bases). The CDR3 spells CASSVDILPQYF. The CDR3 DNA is TGTGCCAGCTCCGTGGACATTTTACCGCAGTATTTT.